Shown below are 19 T cell receptor beta chains from a single sample sequenced in a study of control samples from healthy donors and cancer patients. Only in-frame clones appear in the TCRdb table, and some are missing; sequencing was by immunoSEQ multiplex PCR. The table lists about 160,000 clones, approximately 94% of them singletons, with about 14% in the top ten. Sequencing input: PBMCs. These receptors came from a man aged 60-69 years with colorectal cancer.

DNA of the CDR3: TGTGCCAGCAGTTTAATCGGTTACGGCACTGAAGCTTTCTTT. Residues: CASSLIGYGTEAFF. The chain carries TRBV27 and TRBJ1-1, with unresolved D. CDR1 and CDR2 (germline): MNHEY, SMNVEV (reference sequence). This CDR3 has 14 residues. V was shortened by 2 bases and J by 4 bases, with 11 bases between the two germline ends.

This chain links TRBV21-1 with TRBJ2-5; the D segment call TRBD2 is taken from the table without a DNA check. TRBV21-1 is shown as a pseudogene. The CDR3 has 15 residues. The CDR3 sequence is CASSKVPGLQETQYF. Written as DNA, the CDR3 is TGTGCCAGCAGCAAGGTACCGGGGTTACAAGAGACCCAGTACTTC.

The V call is TRBV24-1, the J call TRBJ2-6; 9 nucleotides align to TRBD2. Germline lookup yields CDR1 KGHDR and CDR2 SFDVKD. V gave up 5 bases and J gave up 1 base; unmatched junction bases: 5. This CDR3 region has 17 residues. This CDR3 is CATSGASGTSGANVLTF. The DNA of the CDR3 is TGTGCCACCAGTGGGGCTAGCGGGACTTCTGGGGCCAACGTCCTGACTTTC.

This clone was counted once. The rearrangement joins TRBV10-3 to TRBJ1-2; TRBD1 agrees at 7 bases. This CDR3 spans 14 amino acids. Per the germline V gene, CDR1 is ENHRY and CDR2 is SYGVKD. Losses at the gene ends were 2 bases for V and 8 bases for J; bases not matched to a gene: 8. The CDR3 loop reads CAISENRGTRGYTF. The CDR3 bases are TGTGCCATCAGTGAGAACAGGGGTACGAGGGGCTACACCTTC.

This chain uses TRBV5-1 with TRBJ1-1; tentative D call: TRBD1 (5 bases). CDR3 length: 15 amino acids. V lost 5 bases and J lost 8, with 22 bases in between. Germline lookup yields CDR1 SGHRS and CDR2 YFSETQ. In nucleotides, the CDR3 is TGCGCCAGCAGGGGCGGGGCCCCCGCCGCCGGCGAAGCTTTCTTT. This codes for CASRGGAPAAGEAFF.

Concerning this clone: Additional DNA sequences in this sample encode the identical CDR3. The chain is built from TRBV6-5 and TRBJ1-5; TRBD1 might be the D (6 bases). The germline V and J ends were trimmed by 7 bases and 2 bases, with 9 bases remaining between them. This CDR3 contains 13 residues. Germline values: CDR1 MNHEY, CDR2 SVGAGI. The CDR3 DNA reads as TGTGCCAGCAAGGGGGGCGGCAATCAGCCCCAGCATTTT. It encodes CASKGGGNQPQHF.

The V call is TRBV12-5, the J call TRBJ2-5, with D possibly matching TRBD2 (6 bases). Germline lookup yields CDR1 LGHNT and CDR2 FRNRAP. Between the trimmed V and J ends, which lost 5 bases and 5 bases, there was a span of 18 bases. CDR3 length equals 15 residues. Here the CDR3 DNA reads TGTGCTAGTGGTCCCGGTGAAGCGGGCGGGGAGACCCAGTACTTC. Its protein product is CASGPGEAGGETQYF.

The chain carries TRBV21-1 and TRBJ1-3. TRBV21-1 is designated a pseudogene. CDR3 length equals 17 residues. The CDR3 is CASSNTPKFSSGNTIYF. The CDR3 region has the DNA TGTGCCAGCAGCAATACTCCCAAATTCAGTAGTGGAAACACCATATATTTT.

The chain has TRBV7-2 and TRBJ2-7; the D gene is possibly TRBD2 (6 bases). V lost 3 bases and J lost 1, with 10 bases in between. Germline-derived CDR1 and CDR2 are SGHTA and FQGNSA. The CDR3 runs 14 residues. CDR3 region: CASSFGRGSYEQYF. Written as DNA, the CDR3 is TGTGCCAGCAGCTTTGGGCGGGGTTCCTACGAGCAGTACTTC.

This rearrangement joins TRBV18 to TRBJ1-6; the D gene is possibly TRBD1 (5 bases). The CDR3 length is 13 residues. Trimming cost V 2 bases and J 6 bases, with 5 bases left between them. The germline V gene encodes CDR1 KGHSH and CDR2 LQKENI. The CDR3 loop is CASSPGTNSPLHF. The CDR3 coding sequence is TGTGCCAGCTCACCAGGGACTAATTCACCCCTCCACTTT.

The chain carries TRBV27 and TRBJ1-1; D perhaps matches TRBD1 (6 bases). The V gene lost 3 bases and the J gene lost 7 bases, with 12 bases spanning the gap. This CDR3 comprises 13 residues. Germline V lookup: CDR1 MNHEY, CDR2 SMNVEV (reference sequence). The CDR3, as DNA: TGTGCCAGCAGTTTCAGGGGCCACCATGAAGCTTTCTTT. Encoded protein: CASSFRGHHEAFF.

This sequence joins TRBV9 and TRBJ1-3; D ambiguous. V was cut by 3 bases and J by 8 bases, with 9 bases left in between. This CDR3 spans 12 amino acids. CDR1 is SGDLS, CDR2 YYNGEE, per germline. CDR3 in DNA: TGTGCCAGCAGCGCCTACGGAGACACCATATATTTT. This sequence encodes CASSAYGDTIYF.

The J gene is TRBJ2-5, the V gene TRBV7-9; 7 bases are shared with TRBD1. Germline CDR1 and CDR2: SEHNR and FQNEAQ (reference sequence). J lost 5 bases, V lost 4 bases, and 4 bases had no gene match. The CDR3 has 13 residues. The CDR3 DNA reads as TGTGCCAGCAGCTCCGGACAGGAGGAGACCCAGTACTTC. The encoded protein is CASSSGQEETQYF.

V is TRBV7-9 and J is TRBJ1-6; D ambiguous. Germline V lookup: CDR1 SEHNR, CDR2 FQNEAQ (reference sequence). The CDR3 has 14 residues. The germline V and J ends were trimmed by 4 bases and 8 bases, with 12 bases remaining between them. The CDR3: CASSSRPLDSPLHF. CDR3 sequence (DNA): TGTGCCAGCAGCTCGCGACCCCTGGATTCACCCCTCCACTTT.

The chain couples TRBV7-9 to TRBJ2-4; D is ambiguous. The germline V gene has CDR1 SEHNR and CDR2 FQNEAQ (reference sequence). This CDR3 is 15 amino acids long. V shed 5 bases and J shed 1 base, with 12 bases lying between them. CDR3 DNA: TGTGCCAGCAGCCCCGGAGCGCTGGCCAAAAACATTCAGTACTTC. This codes for CASSPGALAKNIQYF.

In regard to this clone: This CDR3 is also generated by other DNA sequences in the sample. The chain employs TRBV12-3 or TRBV12-4 and TRBJ1-2; D remains ambiguous. The CDR3 runs to 12 residues. V was trimmed by 7 bases and J by 6 bases, leaving 12 bases between them. The CDR3 nucleotides read TGTGCCAGCACCCGGGGAGGGAATGGCTACACCTTC. Its protein product is CASTRGGNGYTF.

J is TRBJ1-1 and V is TRBV19; D remains unclear. Trimming stripped 8 bases from V and 6 bases from J, with 22 bases between. CDR1 is LNHDA and CDR2 is SQIVND in the germline V gene (reference sequence). CDR3 length: 15 amino acids. The CDR3 DNA is TGTGCCAGTTTACCTCCAGGAACTCTAAGGTCTGAAGCTTTCTTT. Residues: CASLPPGTLRSEAFF.

This chain joins TRBV29-1 and TRBJ2-3; D is unclear. The germline V and J ends were trimmed by 0 bases and 8 bases, with 12 bases remaining between them. The length of the CDR3 is 13 residues. The germline CDR1 and CDR2 sequences are SQVTM and ANQGSEA. The chain's CDR3 is CSVEDQLSGTQYF. CDR3 nucleotides: TGCAGCGTTGAAGATCAATTGTCGGGTACGCAGTATTTT.

This sequence joins TRBV7-8 and TRBJ2-7, with D maybe TRBD1 (6 bases). Germline V CDR1 and CDR2: SGHVS, FQNEAQ. The CDR3 has 15 amino acids. V was shortened by 5 bases and J by 3 bases, with 17 bases between the two germline ends. The CDR3 is CASSQGIGLNYEQYF. The CDR3 DNA follows: TGTGCCAGCAGCCAGGGGATAGGGTTGAACTACGAGCAGTACTTC. The variable domain in full, completed from reference TRBV7-8 and TRBJ2-7, reads GAGVSQSPRYKVAKRGQDVALRCDPISGHVSLFWYQQALGQGPEFLTYFQNEAQLDKSGLPSDRFFAERPEGSVSTLKIQRTQQEDSAVYLCASSQGIGLNYEQYFGPGTRLTVT.